The 13 T cell receptor beta chains presented below share a single source sample, sequenced in a study of T-cell reconstitution after alpha-beta-depleted transplantation in children. A TCRbeta library incorporating unique molecular identifiers was prepared. A single record per CDR3 protein comes from TCRdb applying MiXCR to the PCR reads. The top ten hold approximately 13% of the sample, which has approximately 170,000 distinct CDR3 sequences, around 10% seen once. The specimen comprised PBMCs, sampled before TCRalphabeta/CD19-depleted stem cell transplant. These receptors came from a boy younger than 10 with acute myeloid leukemia, due to receive a stem cell transplant.

This clonotype was counted at least ten times. V and J are TRBV4-1 and TRBJ1-1; no definite D call. The CDR3 consists of 17 residues. V was trimmed by 1 base and J by 1 base, leaving 16 bases between them. The germline V gene encodes CDR1 MGHRA and CDR2 YSYEKL. The CDR3 reads CASSQALAFSRNTEAFF. DNA of the CDR3: TGCGCCAGCAGCCAAGCCCTAGCCTTCTCGAGGAACACTGAAGCTTTCTTT.

This clonotype was seen ten or more times. V and J are TRBV20-1 and TRBJ1-1; D unresolved. V lost 7 bases and J lost 1, with 13 bases in between. The CDR3 consists of 13 residues. Germline V gene data show CDR1 as DFQATT and CDR2 as SNEGSKA (reference sequence). The CDR3, as DNA: TGCAGTGTCAGGCGAACAGAGAACACTGAAGCTTTCTTT. Protein sequence: CSVRRTENTEAFF.

There are many counts of this clonotype. The chain has TRBV9 and TRBJ2-7; no clear D gene. The germline V gene encodes CDR1 SGDLS and CDR2 YYNGEE. Trimming removed 0 bases from V and 1 base from J, with 14 bases in between. The CDR3 covers 16 residues. CDR3 residues: CASSVGPLGGSYEQYF. DNA of the CDR3: TGTGCCAGCAGCGTAGGCCCGCTAGGCGGATCCTACGAGCAGTACTTC. The full variable domain, in which reference TRBV9 and TRBJ2-7 provide the parts outside the CDR3, is DSGVTQTPKHLITATGQRVTLRCSPRSGDLSVYWYQQSLDQGLQFLIQYYNGEERAKGNILERFSAQQFPDLHSELNLSSLELGDSALYFCASSVGPLGGSYEQYFGPGTRLTVT.

This clonotype was recorded at least ten times. The chain uses TRBV12-3 or TRBV12-4 and TRBJ1-3; D gene uncertain. The CDR3 sequence is 14 residues long. Trimming removed 3 bases from V and 0 bases from J, with 6 bases in between. DNA of the CDR3: TGTGCCAGCAGTTTTCAGAGCTCTGGAAACACCATATATTTT. This gives the protein CASSFQSSGNTIYF.

This clonotype was detected many times. The chain combines TRBV24-1 with TRBJ2-2; 8 bases align to TRBD1. V lost 10 bases to trimming and J lost 6 bases; unmatched junction nucleotides: 12. This CDR3 is 15 amino acids long. CDR1 is KGHDR, CDR2 SFDVKD, per germline. CDR3 region: CATSRTGLFPGELFF. DNA of the CDR3: TGTGCCACAAGTCGGACAGGGCTCTTTCCCGGGGAGCTGTTTTTT.

In its sample, this clonotype was seen many times. The CDR3, as DNA: TGCGCCAGCAGCCCCTCTTTTCCCGGCCGAGTGAACTATGGCTACACCTTC. Amino acid sequence: CASSPSFPGRVNYGYTF. The V call is TRBV5-1, the J call TRBJ1-2; unclear D gene. V lost 4 bases to trimming and J lost 2 bases, with 21 bases between them. CDR1 and CDR2 from the germline V gene are SGHRS and YFSETQ. The CDR3 is 17 amino acids.

This clonotype occurred many times. The CDR3, as DNA: TGCGCCAGCAGCTCAGAGGGGGCGGGTGCTTTCTTT. Its protein is CASSSEGAGAFF. The chain joins TRBV5-1 to TRBJ1-1; 7 nucleotides line up with TRBD1. The germline gives CDR1 SGHRS, CDR2 YFSETQ. J was trimmed by 11 bases and V by 3 bases; bases with no gene match: 7. This CDR3 has 12 residues.

This clonotype came up many times. The chain combines TRBV3-1 with TRBJ2-6; D ambiguous. There are 12 residues in the CDR3. Trimming removed 1 base at V and 15 bases at J, with 10 bases between. Looked up from germline, CDR1 is LGHDT and CDR2 is YNNKEL (reference sequence). This CDR3 reads CASSQVASNLTF. The CDR3, as DNA: TGTGCCAGCAGCCAAGTTGCTTCTAACCTGACTTTC. The full variable domain, its missing parts supplied by reference TRBV3-1 and TRBJ2-6, is DTAVSQTPKYLVTQMGNDKSIKCEQNLGHDTMYWYKQDSKKFLKIMFSYNNKELIINETVPNRFSPKSPDKAHLNLHINSLELGDSAVYFCASSQVASNLTFGAGSRLTVL.

A remark on this clonotype: Just one base apart from a much larger clone, this may be a read error. The V and J genes are TRBV27 and TRBJ1-1; TRBD1 might be the D (5 bases). Trimming removed 7 bases from V and 4 bases from J, with 13 bases in between. Per germline, CDR1 MNHEY and CDR2 SMNVEV (reference sequence). The CDR3 loop spans 13 amino acids. The CDR3 here is CASNLGTSTEAFF. For the CDR3, the DNA is TGTGCCAGCAATCTCGGGACGTCCACTGAAGCTTTCTTT.

This clonotype was counted once. It may be a read error: a sequence one base away is much more abundant. The rearrangement links TRBV15 to TRBJ2-1, with 7 bases fitting TRBD2. The V gene's germline CDR1 is LNHNV and CDR2 YYDKDF (reference sequence). This CDR3 has 15 amino acids. Losses at the gene ends were 3 bases for V and 5 bases for J; bases not matched to a gene: 7. CDR3 nucleotide sequence: TGTGCCACCAGCAGGGTGGGACTAAGAGACAATGAGCAGTTCTTC. Translated, it gives CATSRVGLRDNEQFF.

This clonotype has at least ten counts. The CDR3 DNA reads as TGTGCCAGCAGCTTGGCCAGGGCGGCAGATACGCAGTATTTT. Translation: CASSLARAADTQYF. This rearrangement joins TRBV5-4 to TRBJ2-3; D possibly corresponds to TRBD1 (5 bases). V was cut by 0 bases and J by 4 bases, with 9 bases left in between. Germline-derived CDR1 and CDR2 are SGHNT and YYREEE (reference sequence). CDR3 length: 14 amino acids.

This clonotype has a count of ten or more. J is TRBJ1-2 and V is TRBV3-1; D gene uncertain. Looked up from germline, CDR1 is LGHDT and CDR2 is YNNKEL (reference sequence). The CDR3 covers 13 residues. Trimming removed 0 bases at V and 6 bases at J, with 8 bases between. Here the CDR3 reads CASSQDGSHGYTF. CDR3 DNA: TGTGCCAGCAGCCAAGATGGAAGCCATGGCTACACCTTC.

This clonotype was observed many times. The chain combines TRBV11-2 with TRBJ2-1; 12 nucleotides align to TRBD2. Unmatched junction bases numbered 1, after V lost 1 base and J lost 6 bases. Germline CDR1 SGHAT, CDR2 FQNNGV. This CDR3 is 15 amino acids long. CDR3 sequence reads: CASSLGLAGVNEQFF. The CDR3 nucleotides are TGTGCCAGCAGCTTAGGACTAGCGGGAGTCAATGAGCAGTTCTTC. Full variable domain (outside the CDR3, taken from reference TRBV11-2 and TRBJ2-1): EAGVAQSPRYKIIEKRQSVAFWCNPISGHATLYWYQQILGQGPKLLIQFQNNGVVDDSQLPKDRFSAERLKGVDSTLKIQPAKLEDSAVYLCASSLGLAGVNEQFFGPGTRLTVL.